These 27 T cell receptor beta chains were all obtained from the same sample, sequenced in a study of blood T cell repertoires in COVID-19. The assay was immunoSEQ multiplex PCR, and TCRdb's table has in-frame clones only and misses some. The sample has about 130,000 clones, roughly 83% seen once. Source material: peripheral blood. These receptors came from a woman in her seventies with COVID-19, enrolled during active disease.

The chain combines TRBV9 with TRBJ2-3, with no clear D. CDR1 is SGDLS, CDR2 YYNGEE, per germline. The V and J ends lost 3 bases and 0 bases respectively, with 14 bases between them. The CDR3 loop spans 16 amino acids. The CDR3 sequence is CASSARRGGSTDTQYF. The CDR3 DNA reads TGTGCCAGCAGCGCCCGACGAGGCGGTAGCACAGATACGCAGTATTTT. The full variable domain, rest sourced from reference TRBV9 and TRBJ2-3, is DSGVTQTPKHLITATGQRVTLRCSPRSGDLSVYWYQQSLDQGLQFLIQYYNGEERAKGNILERFSAQQFPDLHSELNLSSLELGDSALYFCASSARRGGSTDTQYFGPGTRLTVL.

The chain couples TRBV29-1 to TRBJ2-1, with D perhaps TRBD1 (5 bases). Per the germline V gene, CDR1 is SQVTM and CDR2 is ANQGSEA. Trimming took off 0 bases at V and 6 bases at J, with 9 bases between the two ends. The CDR3 consists of 13 residues. CDR3 in DNA: TGCAGCGTTGAAGAGGCAGGGCGCAATGAGCAGTTCTTC. This codes for CSVEEAGRNEQFF.

V is TRBV10-1 and J is TRBJ1-1; D unclear. The ends were cut back, 2 bases at V and 0 bases at J, with 22 bases in the middle. The length of the CDR3 is 19 residues. Germline V gene lookup returns CDR1 WNHNN and CDR2 SYGVQD (reference sequence). CDR3 coding DNA: TGCGCCAGCAGTGAGCGCCATCGACTGCAGGACTTAATGAACACTGAAGCTTTCTTT. Protein sequence: CASSERHRLQDLMNTEAFF.

The chain combines TRBV9 with TRBJ2-3; 8 bases fit TRBD2. The CDR3 is 14 residues long. Trimming cost V 4 bases and J 5 bases; bases outside gene matches: 6. Germline CDR1 reads SGDLS; CDR2 reads YYNGEE. CDR3: CASSTQRGIDTQYF. CDR3 DNA: TGTGCCAGCAGCACCCAGCGGGGGATAGATACGCAGTATTTT.

V gene TRBV4-1 combines with J gene TRBJ1-6; 8 nucleotides match TRBD1. Per the germline V gene, CDR1 is MGHRA and CDR2 is YSYEKL. This CDR3 has 15 amino acids. Trimming cost V 1 base and J 5 bases; bases outside gene matches: 1. The CDR3 nucleotides read TGCGCCAGCAGCCAAGCGGACAGGGATAATTCACCCCTCCACTTT. Translating gives CASSQADRDNSPLHF.

In its sample, this clone was seen once. Germline is not matched at one junction end, which may reflect a read error. The chain links TRBV7-2 to TRBJ1-2; 8 positions agree with TRBD1. Germline V lookup: CDR1 SGHTA, CDR2 FQGNSA. The CDR3 loop spans 15 amino acids. This chain's CDR3 is CASSLAPGQGYGYTF. The CDR3 nucleotides read TGTGCCAGCAGCCTAGCCCCCGGACAGGGCTATGGCTACACCTTC.

The V gene is TRBV5-6, the J gene TRBJ1-6; TRBD1 agrees at 7 bases. Germline assignment: CDR1 SGHDT and CDR2 YYEEEE. The CDR3 is 14 residues long. The V segment lost 0 bases and the J segment 13 bases; nucleotides outside the gene matches: 7. CDR3 in DNA: TGTGCCAGCAGCTTGGCGGGGGACAGTGCTCCCCTCCACTTT. This sequence encodes CASSLAGDSAPLHF.

Comment on this clone: The junction departs from germline at one end; a sequencing error may be responsible. The CDR3 DNA sequence: TGTGCTAGCAGCTTACGGGGGGCCCCATCGAACACCGGGGAGCTGTTTTTT. Its protein product is CASSLRGAPSNTGELFF. V is TRBV7-7 and J is TRBJ2-2; possible D gene TRBD2, 7 bases. The CDR3 length is 17 residues. From germline, CDR1 is SSHAT and CDR2 FNYEAQ (reference sequence).

This clone was observed a few times. V and J are TRBV6-5 and TRBJ1-3; possibly TRBD1 for D (6 bases). The CDR3 consists of 13 residues. The V gene lost 6 bases and the J gene lost 2 bases, with 8 bases spanning the gap. Germline V CDR1 and CDR2: MNHEY, SVGAGI. The CDR3 DNA sequence: TGTGCCAGCAGCGACAGGACTGGAAACACCATATATTTT. It yields the protein CASSDRTGNTIYF.

V usage is TRBV6-5 and J usage is TRBJ2-7; TRBD1 matches 9 bases. This CDR3 is 13 amino acids long. With V trimmed by 7 bases and J by 3 bases, 4 bases remained unmatched. In germline, CDR1 is MNHEY, CDR2 SVGAGI. CDR3 amino acids: CASNRDRDYEQYF. The DNA for the CDR3 is TGTGCCAGCAACCGGGACAGGGACTACGAGCAGTACTTC.

The chain combines TRBV18 with TRBJ1-6; TRBD1 might be the D (5 bases). Trimming took 4 bases from V and 9 from J, leaving 19 bases between them. This CDR3 spans 16 amino acids. Germline CDR1 reads KGHSH; CDR2 reads LQKENI. CDR3 in amino acids: CASSRGDPTVGSPLHF. CDR3 nucleotide sequence: TGTGCCAGCTCACGGGGGGACCCTACAGTCGGTTCACCCCTCCACTTT.

This clone has only one observation. The chain is built from TRBV7-9 and TRBJ1-4, with a possible D match to TRBD1 (5 bases). V was pared by 1 base and J by 7 bases, with 10 bases between. Germline assignment: CDR1 SEHNR and CDR2 FQNEAQ (reference sequence). The CDR3 length is 14 residues. In DNA form, the CDR3 reads TGTGCCAGCAGCTTAGGACAGACGGCTGAAAAACTGTTTTTT. It specifies CASSLGQTAEKLFF.

The chain employs TRBV6-2 or TRBV6-3 and TRBJ1-1; D is possibly TRBD1 (6 bases). This CDR3 spans 13 amino acids. Trimming shortened V by 5 bases and J by 4 bases, and 11 bases separated the two germline ends. Germline assignment: CDR1 MNHEY and CDR2 SVGEGT. The CDR3: CASSLTGTTEAFF. The CDR3 DNA follows: TGTGCCAGCAGTCTAACAGGGACCACTGAAGCTTTCTTT.

This clone occurred a few times. The chain links TRBV11-1 to TRBJ1-6; TRBD1 matches 8 bases. The CDR3 runs to 15 residues. The trim removed 5 bases at V and 9 bases at J, leaving 9 bases unmatched. Per the germline V gene, CDR1 is SGHAT and CDR2 is FQDESV (reference sequence). CDR3 residues: CASSTARTGLSPLHF. For the CDR3, the DNA is TGTGCCAGCAGCACCGCCCGGACAGGGCTTTCACCCCTCCACTTT. The full variable domain, its missing parts supplied by reference TRBV11-1 and TRBJ1-6, is EAEVAQSPRYKITEKSQAVAFWCDPISGHATLYWYRQILGQGPELLVQFQDESVVDDSQLPKDRFSAERLKGVDSTLKIQPAELGDSAMYLCASSTARTGLSPLHFGNGTRLTVT.

V and J are TRBV3-1 (or the pseudogene TRBV3-2) and TRBJ1-2; D gene uncertain. Germline V gene lookup returns CDR1 LGHDT and CDR2 YNNKEL (reference sequence). Trimming cost V 0 bases and J 4 bases, with 12 bases left between them. The CDR3 runs to 15 residues. In DNA, the CDR3 is TGTGCCAGCAGCCAAGATCCCGGGGTAGGCTATGGCTACACCTTC. The encoded protein is CASSQDPGVGYGYTF.

The chain employs TRBV15 and TRBJ2-2, with D tentatively TRBD1 (6 bases). V lost 0 bases and J 5 bases, leaving 13 bases between the germline ends. The CDR3 contains 16 residues. From germline, CDR1 is LNHNV and CDR2 YYDKDF (reference sequence). The CDR3 sequence: CATSRDPGGRTGELFF. The DNA for the CDR3 is TGTGCCACCAGCAGAGATCCTGGGGGCCGGACCGGGGAGCTGTTTTTT.

The V gene is TRBV6-5, the J gene TRBJ2-1; D ambiguous. This CDR3 is 13 amino acids long. V was shortened by 5 bases and J by 3 bases, with 8 bases between the two germline ends. Germline V gene lookup returns CDR1 MNHEY and CDR2 SVGAGI. The CDR3 loop reads CASSPRGYNEQFF. DNA of the CDR3: TGTGCCAGCAGTCCTCGCGGCTACAATGAGCAGTTCTTC.

The chain recombines TRBV25-1 with TRBJ2-5, with a weak D call TRBD1 (6 bases). The CDR3 is 15 amino acids. Trimming stripped 8 bases from V and 2 bases from J, with 18 bases between. CDR1 and CDR2 (germline): MGHDK, SYGVNS. The CDR3 spells CASGSRGQLQETQYF. The DNA of the CDR3 is TGTGCCAGCGGCAGTCGTGGACAGCTACAAGAGACCCAGTACTTC.

This chain joins TRBV19 and TRBJ1-5; the D gene is possibly TRBD1 (6 bases). The CDR3 contains 15 residues. V lost 10 bases and J lost 1, with 17 bases in between. Germline V gene data show CDR1 as LNHDA and CDR2 as SQIVND (reference sequence). The CDR3 loop is CATLGFTGSNQPQHF. CDR3 nucleotide sequence: TGTGCCACTCTGGGTTTTACAGGGAGCAATCAGCCCCAGCATTTT.

The rearrangement links TRBV19 to TRBJ2-2; possible D gene TRBD2, 6 bases. The CDR3 has 14 residues. Germline CDR1 is LNHDA and CDR2 is SQIVND (reference sequence). The germline V and J ends were trimmed by 0 bases and 6 bases, with 8 bases remaining between them. CDR3 in amino acids: CASSIDTGAGELFF. CDR3 DNA sequence: TGTGCCAGTAGTATAGATACGGGGGCCGGGGAGCTGTTTTTT.

This clone appeared once. The germline gene is not matched at one end of the junction; a read error may be the cause. The CDR3 sequence is CASVGTRFHF. Here the CDR3 DNA reads TGTGCCAGCGTCGGGACACGGTTCCACTTC. The chain links TRBV2 to TRBJ2-7, with a possible D match to TRBD1 (6 bases). The germline V gene has CDR1 SNHLY and CDR2 FYNNEI. This CDR3 comprises 10 residues.

The rearrangement links TRBV19 to TRBJ1-5, with D unresolved. The length of the CDR3 is 14 residues. Germline loops: CDR1 LNHDA, CDR2 SQIVND (reference sequence). Deletions cut 5 bases from V and 7 bases from J, with 15 bases between. Here the CDR3 reads CASSLVADRQPQHF. CDR3 in DNA: TGTGCCAGTAGTTTGGTTGCGGATCGGCAGCCCCAGCATTTT.

The chain carries TRBV7-6 and TRBJ1-2, with 8 bases that match TRBD1. Trimming removed 5 bases from V and 5 bases from J; junction bases left unmatched: 10. The CDR3 is 15 residues long. CDR1 is SGHVS and CDR2 is FNYEAQ in the germline V gene. DNA for the CDR3: TGTGCCAGCAGCCAGGGGGCAGGGGCCACTTATGGCTACACCTTC. Its translation is CASSQGAGATYGYTF.

This chain connects TRBV5-1 to TRBJ1-1; no firm D call. This CDR3 has 14 residues. CDR1 is SGHRS, CDR2 YFSETQ, per germline. Trimming removed 0 bases from V and 0 bases from J, with 6 bases in between. CDR3 amino acids: CASSLVRLNTEAFF. Written as DNA, the CDR3 is TGCGCCAGCAGCTTGGTTCGGTTGAACACTGAAGCTTTCTTT.

The chain recombines TRBV7-9 with TRBJ2-6; D may be TRBD2 (6 bases). Germline CDR1 reads SEHNR; CDR2 reads FQNEAQ (reference sequence). V was shortened by 1 base and J by 1 base, with 14 bases between the two germline ends. The length of the CDR3 is 18 residues. The CDR3 DNA is TGTGCCAGCAGCTTAGGGGCGGGGACGGGATCTGGGGCCAACGTCCTGACTTTC. Protein sequence: CASSLGAGTGSGANVLTF.

This CDR3 is CATSDSGQGGSEKLFF. Here the CDR3 DNA reads TGTGCCACCAGTGATTCCGGACAGGGAGGGAGTGAAAAACTGTTTTTT. The chain is built from TRBV24-1 and TRBJ1-4; 8 bases fit TRBD1. The CDR3 extends over 16 amino acids. Looked up from germline, CDR1 is KGHDR and CDR2 is SFDVKD. J lost 7 bases, V lost 2 bases, and 8 bases had no gene match.

V gene TRBV14 combines with J gene TRBJ2-7; the D gene is possibly TRBD2 (7 bases). The CDR3 is made up of 15 amino acids. V was shortened by 1 base and J by 2 bases, with 12 bases between the two germline ends. The germline gives CDR1 SGHDN, CDR2 FVKESK. CDR3 DNA sequence: TGTGCCAGCAGCCAAGGGCGAGGGGGGGCCTACGAGCAGTACTTC. The encoded protein is CASSQGRGGAYEQYF.